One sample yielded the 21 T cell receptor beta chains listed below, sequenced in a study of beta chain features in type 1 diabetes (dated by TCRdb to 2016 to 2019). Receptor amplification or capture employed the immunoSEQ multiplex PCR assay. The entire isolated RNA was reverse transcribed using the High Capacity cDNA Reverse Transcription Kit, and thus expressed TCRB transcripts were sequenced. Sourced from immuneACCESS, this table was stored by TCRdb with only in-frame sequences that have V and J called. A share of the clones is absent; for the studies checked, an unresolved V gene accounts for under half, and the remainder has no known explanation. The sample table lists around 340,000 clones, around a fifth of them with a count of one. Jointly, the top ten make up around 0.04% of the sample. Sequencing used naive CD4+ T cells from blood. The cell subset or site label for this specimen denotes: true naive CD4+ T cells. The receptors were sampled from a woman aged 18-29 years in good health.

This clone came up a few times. Written as DNA, the CDR3 is TGCGCCAGCAGCTCTGGACAGCTTGTCCCCTACGAGCAGTACTTC. Encoded protein: CASSSGQLVPYEQYF. The genes are TRBV5-1 and TRBJ2-7; TRBD1 is a possible D gene (6 bases). V shed 3 bases and J shed 2 bases, with 15 bases lying between them. CDR1 is SGHRS and CDR2 is YFSETQ in the germline V gene. CDR3 length: 15 amino acids. The variable domain in full, completed from reference TRBV5-1 and TRBJ2-7, reads KAGVTQTPRYLIKTRGQQVTLSCSPISGHRSVSWYQQTPGQGLQFLFEYFSETQRNKGNFPGRFSGRQFSNSRSEMNVSTLELGDSALYLCASSSGQLVPYEQYFGPGTRLTVT.

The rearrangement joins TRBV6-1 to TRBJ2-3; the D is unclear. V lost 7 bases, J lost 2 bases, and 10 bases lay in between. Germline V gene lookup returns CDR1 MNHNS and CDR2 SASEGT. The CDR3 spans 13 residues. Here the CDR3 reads CASMKRFTDTQYF. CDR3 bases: TGTGCCAGCATGAAGCGCTTCACAGATACGCAGTATTTT.

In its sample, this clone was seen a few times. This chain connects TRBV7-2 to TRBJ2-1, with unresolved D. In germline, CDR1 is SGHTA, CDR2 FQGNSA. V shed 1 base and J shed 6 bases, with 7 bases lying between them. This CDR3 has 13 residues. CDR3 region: CASSLDTINEQFF. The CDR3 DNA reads TGTGCCAGCAGCTTAGACACGATCAATGAGCAGTTCTTC.

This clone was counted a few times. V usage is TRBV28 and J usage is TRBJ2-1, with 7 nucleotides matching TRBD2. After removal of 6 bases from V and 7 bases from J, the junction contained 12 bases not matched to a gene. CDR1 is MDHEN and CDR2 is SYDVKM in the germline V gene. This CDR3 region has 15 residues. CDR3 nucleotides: TGTGCCAGCAGGAGGGGCGGGGGTCGCGGTAATGAGCAGTTCTTC. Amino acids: CASRRGGGRGNEQFF.

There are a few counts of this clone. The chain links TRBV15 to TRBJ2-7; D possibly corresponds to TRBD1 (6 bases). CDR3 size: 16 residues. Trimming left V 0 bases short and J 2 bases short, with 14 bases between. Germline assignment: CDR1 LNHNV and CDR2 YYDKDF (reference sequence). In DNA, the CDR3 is TGTGCCACCAGCAGAGATGGGGGAAACAGGGCCTACGAGCAGTACTTC. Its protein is CATSRDGGNRAYEQYF.

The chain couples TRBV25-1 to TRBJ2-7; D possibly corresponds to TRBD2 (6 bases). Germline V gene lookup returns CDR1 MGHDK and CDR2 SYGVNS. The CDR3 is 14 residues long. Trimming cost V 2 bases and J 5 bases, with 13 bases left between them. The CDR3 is CASSEMGGVDEQYF. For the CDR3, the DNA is TGTGCCAGCAGTGAAATGGGCGGGGTTGACGAGCAGTACTTC.

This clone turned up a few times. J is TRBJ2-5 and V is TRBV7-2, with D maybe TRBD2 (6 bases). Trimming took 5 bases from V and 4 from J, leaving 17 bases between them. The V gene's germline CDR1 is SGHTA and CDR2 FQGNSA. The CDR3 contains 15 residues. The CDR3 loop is CASSNFRGGGETQYF. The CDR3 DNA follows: TGTGCCAGCAGCAACTTTAGGGGAGGTGGAGAGACCCAGTACTTC.

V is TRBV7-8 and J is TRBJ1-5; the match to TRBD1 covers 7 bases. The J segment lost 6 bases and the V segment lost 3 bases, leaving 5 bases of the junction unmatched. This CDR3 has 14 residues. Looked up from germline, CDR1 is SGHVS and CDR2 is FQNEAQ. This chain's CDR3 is CASSFDRVGQPQHF. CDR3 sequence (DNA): TGTGCCAGCAGCTTCGACAGGGTGGGTCAGCCCCAGCATTTT.

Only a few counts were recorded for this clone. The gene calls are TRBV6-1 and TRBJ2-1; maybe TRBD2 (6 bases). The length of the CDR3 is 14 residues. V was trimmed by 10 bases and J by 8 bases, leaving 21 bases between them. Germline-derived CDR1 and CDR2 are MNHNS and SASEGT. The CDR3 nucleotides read TGTGCCATCACCCGGGAGCATGTACTCTATGAGCAGTTCTTC. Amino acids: CAITREHVLYEQFF.

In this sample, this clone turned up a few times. This CDR3 reads CASSLRDRPYGYTF. CDR3 nucleotide sequence: TGTGCCAGCAGCCTGAGGGACAGGCCCTATGGCTACACCTTC. This chain connects TRBV7-9 to TRBJ1-2; 8 bases are shared with TRBD1. The CDR3 contains 14 residues. Germline CDR1 and CDR2: SEHNR and FQNEAQ (reference sequence). J gave up 4 bases and V 5 bases, and 6 bases lay outside the gene matches.

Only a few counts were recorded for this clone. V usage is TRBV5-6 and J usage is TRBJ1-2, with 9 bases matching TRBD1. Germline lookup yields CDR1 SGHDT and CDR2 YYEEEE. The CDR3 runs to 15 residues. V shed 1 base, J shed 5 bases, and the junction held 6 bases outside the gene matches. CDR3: CASSLFRDREYGYTF. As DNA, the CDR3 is TGTGCCAGCAGCTTGTTTCGGGACAGGGAATATGGCTACACCTTC. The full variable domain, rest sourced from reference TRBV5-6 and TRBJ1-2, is DAGVTQSPTHLIKTRGQQVTLRCSPKSGHDTVSWYQQALGQGPQFIFQYYEEEERQRGNFPDRFSGHQFPNYSSELNVNALLLGDSALYLCASSLFRDREYGYTFGSGTRLTVV.

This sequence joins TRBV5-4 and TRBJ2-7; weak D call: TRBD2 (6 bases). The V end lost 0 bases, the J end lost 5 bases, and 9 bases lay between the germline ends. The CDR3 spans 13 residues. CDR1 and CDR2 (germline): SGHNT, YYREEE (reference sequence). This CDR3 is CASSLAGGDEQYF. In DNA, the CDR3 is TGTGCCAGCAGCTTGGCCGGGGGAGACGAGCAGTACTTC.

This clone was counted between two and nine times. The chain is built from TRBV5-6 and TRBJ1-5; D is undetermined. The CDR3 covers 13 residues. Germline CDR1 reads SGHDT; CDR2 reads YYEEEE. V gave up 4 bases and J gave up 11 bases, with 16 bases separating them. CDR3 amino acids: CASSKNPREAQHF. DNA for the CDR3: TGTGCCAGCAGCAAGAATCCCCGAGAAGCCCAGCATTTT.

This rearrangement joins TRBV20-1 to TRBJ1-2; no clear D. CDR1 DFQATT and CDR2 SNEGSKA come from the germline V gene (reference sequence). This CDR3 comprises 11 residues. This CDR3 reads CSSFGNYGYTF. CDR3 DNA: TGCAGCTCCTTCGGGAACTATGGCTACACCTTC.

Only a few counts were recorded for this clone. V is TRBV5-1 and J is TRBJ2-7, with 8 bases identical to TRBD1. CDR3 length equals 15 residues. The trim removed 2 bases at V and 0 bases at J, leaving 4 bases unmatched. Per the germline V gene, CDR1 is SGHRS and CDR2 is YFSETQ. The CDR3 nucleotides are TGCGCCAGCAGCTTTACAGGGGGAACCTCCTACGAGCAGTACTTC. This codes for CASSFTGGTSYEQYF. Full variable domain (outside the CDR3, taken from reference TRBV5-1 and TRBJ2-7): KAGVTQTPRYLIKTRGQQVTLSCSPISGHRSVSWYQQTPGQGLQFLFEYFSETQRNKGNFPGRFSGRQFSNSRSEMNVSTLELGDSALYLCASSFTGGTSYEQYFGPGTRLTVT.

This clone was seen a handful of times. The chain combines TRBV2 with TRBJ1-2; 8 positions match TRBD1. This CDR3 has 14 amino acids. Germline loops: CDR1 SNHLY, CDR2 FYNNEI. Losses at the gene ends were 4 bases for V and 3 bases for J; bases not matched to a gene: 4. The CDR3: CASSADRDDYGYTF. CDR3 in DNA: TGTGCCAGCAGTGCGGACAGGGACGACTATGGCTACACCTTC. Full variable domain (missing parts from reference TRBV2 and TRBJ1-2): EPEVTQTPSHQVTQMGQEVILRCVPISNHLYFYWYRQILGQKVEFLVSFYNNEISEKSEIFDDQFSVERPDGSNFTLKIRSTKLEDSAMYFCASSADRDDYGYTFGSGTRLTVV.

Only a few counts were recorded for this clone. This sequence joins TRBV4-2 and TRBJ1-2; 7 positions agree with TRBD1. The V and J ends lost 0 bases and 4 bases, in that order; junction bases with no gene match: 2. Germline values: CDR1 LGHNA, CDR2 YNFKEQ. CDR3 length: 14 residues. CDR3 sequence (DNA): TGTGCCAGCAGCCAAGACAGGGACAGCTATGGCTACACCTTC. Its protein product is CASSQDRDSYGYTF.

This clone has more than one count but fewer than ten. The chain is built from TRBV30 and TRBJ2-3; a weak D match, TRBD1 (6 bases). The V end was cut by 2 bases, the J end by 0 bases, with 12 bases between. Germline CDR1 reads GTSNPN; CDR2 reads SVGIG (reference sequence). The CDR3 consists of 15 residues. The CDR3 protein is CAWSTQGLSTDTQYF. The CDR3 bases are TGTGCCTGGAGTACACAGGGCCTCAGCACAGATACGCAGTATTTT.

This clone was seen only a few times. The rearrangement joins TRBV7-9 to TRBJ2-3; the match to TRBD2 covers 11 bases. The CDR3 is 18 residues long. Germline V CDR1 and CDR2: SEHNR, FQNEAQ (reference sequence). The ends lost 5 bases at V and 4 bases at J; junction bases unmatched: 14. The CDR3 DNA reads TGTGCCAGCAGCCCCCGACTAGCGGGGCCTGAAACGTCAGATACGCAGTATTTT. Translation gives CASSPRLAGPETSDTQYF. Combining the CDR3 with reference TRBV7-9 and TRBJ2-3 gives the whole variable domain DTGVSQNPRHKITKRGQNVTFRCDPISEHNRLYWYRQTLGQGPEFLTYFQNEAQLEKSRLLSDRFSAERPKGSFSTLEIQRTEQGDSAMYLCASSPRLAGPETSDTQYFGPGTRLTVL.

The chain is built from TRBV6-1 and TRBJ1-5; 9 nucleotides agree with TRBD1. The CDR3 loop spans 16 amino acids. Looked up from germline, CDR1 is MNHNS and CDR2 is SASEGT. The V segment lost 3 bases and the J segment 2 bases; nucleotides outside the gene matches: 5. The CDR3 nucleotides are TGTGCCAGCAGTGAGGAGACAGGGGGGGGCAATCAGCCCCAGCATTTT. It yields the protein CASSEETGGGNQPQHF.

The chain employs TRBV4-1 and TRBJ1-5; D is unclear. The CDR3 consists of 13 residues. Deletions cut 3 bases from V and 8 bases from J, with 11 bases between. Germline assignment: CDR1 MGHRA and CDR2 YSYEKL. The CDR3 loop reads CASSQVLGEPQHF. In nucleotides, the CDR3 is TGCGCCAGCAGCCAGGTCCTCGGGGAGCCCCAGCATTTT.